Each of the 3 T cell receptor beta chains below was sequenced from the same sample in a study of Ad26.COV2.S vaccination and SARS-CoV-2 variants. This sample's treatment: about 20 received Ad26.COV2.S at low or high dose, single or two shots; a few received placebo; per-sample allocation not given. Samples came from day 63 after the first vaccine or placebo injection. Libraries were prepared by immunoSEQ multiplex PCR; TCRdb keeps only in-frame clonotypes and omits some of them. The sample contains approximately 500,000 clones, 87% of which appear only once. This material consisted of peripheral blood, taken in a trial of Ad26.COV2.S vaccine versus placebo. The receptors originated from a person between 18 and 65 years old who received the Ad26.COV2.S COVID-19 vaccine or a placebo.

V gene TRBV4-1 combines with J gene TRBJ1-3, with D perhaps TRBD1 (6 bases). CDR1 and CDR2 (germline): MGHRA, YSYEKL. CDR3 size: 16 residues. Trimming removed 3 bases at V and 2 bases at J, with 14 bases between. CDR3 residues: CASSHRAGAAGNTIYF. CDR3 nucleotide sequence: TGCGCCAGCAGCCATCGAGCAGGGGCGGCTGGAAACACCATATATTTT.

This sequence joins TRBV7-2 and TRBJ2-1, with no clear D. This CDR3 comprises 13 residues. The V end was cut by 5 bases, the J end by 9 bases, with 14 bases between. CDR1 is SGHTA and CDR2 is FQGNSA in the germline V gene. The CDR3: CASSRNSIGEQFF. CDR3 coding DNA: TGTGCCAGCAGCCGAAACAGTATTGGTGAGCAGTTCTTC.

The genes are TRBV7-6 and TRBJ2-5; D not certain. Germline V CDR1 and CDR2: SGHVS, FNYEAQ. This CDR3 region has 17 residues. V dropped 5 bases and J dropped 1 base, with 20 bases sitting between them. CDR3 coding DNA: TGTGCCAGCAGCCCCGCCCTGGCCGGCGCCAGCCAAGAGACCCAGTACTTC. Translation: CASSPALAGASQETQYF.